This is a list of T cell receptor beta chains from one sample in a study of cytomegalovirus exposure and HLA in healthy donors. Sequencing was performed with immunoSEQ multiplex PCR; in TCRdb, only in-frame clones are kept and a portion is missing. This table holds more than 95,000 clones, 60% to 70% found once. Sequencing used PBMCs. These receptors came from a woman aged 45-60 years in good health and CMV-seronegative. Each CDR3 is given with its conserved first and last residue. The order of the fields is J gene, D gene, V gene, CDR3 protein, CDR3 DNA. A D gene is named only where the DNA matches it firmly.

TRBJ2-7	TRBD1	TRBV2	CASRGQGYEQYF	TGTGCCAGCAGAGGACAGGGCTACGAGCAGTACTTC
TRBJ2-5	NA	TRBV19	CASRQGRQETQYF	TGTGCCAGTCGTCAGGGGCGTCAAGAGACCCAGTACTTC
TRBJ2-1	NA	TRBV28	CASSSGVRSYNEQFF	TGTGCCAGCAGCTCGGGAGTGAGGTCCTACAATGAGCAGTTCTTC
TRBJ1-1	TRBD1	TRBV30	CAWSHGQGRTEAFF	TGTGCCTGGAGCCACGGACAGGGTAGAACTGAAGCTTTCTTT
TRBJ1-2	NA	TRBV11-2	CASSLGSQPLYGYTF	TGTGCCAGCAGCTTAGGGAGCCAGCCACTCTATGGCTACACCTTC
TRBJ1-2	NA	TRBV5-4	CASSSKAGDYGYTF	TGTGCCAGCAGCTCAAAGGCCGGGGACTATGGCTACACCTTC
TRBJ1-2	NA	TRBV6-1	CASSVDSSSGYTF	TGTGCCAGCAGCGTGGACAGTTCCAGCGGCTACACCTTC
TRBJ2-7	TRBD2	TRBV28	CASSRAGTSGYEQYF	TGTGCCAGCAGTCGTGCCGGGACTAGCGGCTACGAGCAGTACTTC
TRBJ1-1	NA	TRBV7-9	CASSFDSRGTEAFF	TGTGCCAGCAGCTTCGACAGCCGCGGAACTGAAGCTTTCTTT
TRBJ1-4	TRBD1	TRBV7-2	CASSLGQGGKLFF	TGTGCCAGCAGCTTGGGACAGGGAGGAAAACTGTTTTTT
TRBJ2-3	NA	TRBV15	CATSRDSYSRAGGTDTQYF	TGTGCCACCAGCAGAGATTCGTACAGCAGGGCAGGGGGCACAGATACGCAGTATTTT
TRBJ2-5	TRBD1	TRBV5-1	CASSSTTGGQETQYF	TGCGCCAGCAGCTCAACCACAGGGGGCCAAGAGACCCAGTACTTC